These 18 T cell receptor beta chains came from one sample sequenced in a study of blood T cell repertoires in COVID-19. TCRdb's copy holds only in-frame clones and misses some; the assay was immunoSEQ multiplex PCR. The sample yields 200,000 to 250,000 clones, around 85% seen once. The sample comprised PBMCs or T cells enriched from blood (not recorded which). Receptors originate from a middle-aged man who had recovered from COVID-19.

The chain recombines TRBV4-2 with TRBJ1-2, with 10 bases identical to TRBD1. The CDR3 runs 15 residues. The germline CDR1 and CDR2 sequences are LGHNA and YNFKEQ. V dropped 0 bases and J dropped 5; count of bases not matched to a gene: 3. CDR3 sequence reads: CASSQEGTGVYGYTF. In DNA, the CDR3 is TGTGCCAGCAGCCAAGAGGGGACAGGGGTTTATGGCTACACCTTC.

This clone appeared a single time. The chain uses TRBV9 and TRBJ2-1, with 10 bases aligning to TRBD1. With 3 bases clipped from V and 6 bases from J, the junction kept 6 bases outside the gene matches. This CDR3 has 15 residues. Germline V lookup: CDR1 SGDLS, CDR2 YYNGEE. CDR3 nucleotides: TGTGCCAGCAGCGGGGGGGACAGGGGTACCAATGAGCAGTTCTTC. It translates to CASSGGDRGTNEQFF.

The CDR3 nucleotides are TGTGCCAGCAGCTTTGGTCCGGGGAAGACCTACAATGAGCAGTTCTTC. It specifies CASSFGPGKTYNEQFF. This chain connects TRBV5-5 to TRBJ2-1; D is possibly TRBD2 (5 bases). Trimming took 2 bases from V and 2 from J, leaving 14 bases between them. Germline CDR1 and CDR2: SGHKS and YYEKEE (reference sequence). This CDR3 has 16 residues.

The chain is built from TRBV6-5 and TRBJ2-7, with a tentative D call TRBD2 (5 bases). The CDR3 covers 14 residues. The V end was cut by 6 bases, the J end by 2 bases, with 14 bases between. The germline V gene has CDR1 MNHEY and CDR2 SVGAGI. The CDR3 nucleotides read TGTGCCAGCAGCCCCGCCGGGGTTGCCTACGAGCAGTACTTC. As protein: CASSPAGVAYEQYF.

This chain connects TRBV19 to TRBJ1-5; D is undetermined. The CDR3 is 14 residues long. The V and J ends lost 6 bases and 0 bases respectively, with 9 bases between them. Germline loops: CDR1 LNHDA, CDR2 SQIVND (reference sequence). CDR3 protein: CASSATGSNQPQHF. In nucleotides, the CDR3 is TGTGCCAGTAGCGCGACGGGTAGCAATCAGCCCCAGCATTTT.

The chain recombines TRBV7-2 with TRBJ1-1, with TRBD1 identical over 8 bases. With V trimmed by 5 bases and J by 3 bases, 5 bases remained unmatched. Germline V lookup: CDR1 SGHTA, CDR2 FQGNSA. CDR3 size: 14 residues. The CDR3 sequence is CASSNRQGYTEAFF. CDR3 DNA sequence: TGTGCCAGCAGCAATCGACAGGGGTACACTGAAGCTTTCTTT.

J is TRBJ1-1 and V is TRBV28, with D perhaps matching TRBD1 (6 bases). The CDR3 consists of 15 residues. Germline assignment: CDR1 MDHEN and CDR2 SYDVKM. Trimming shortened V by 2 bases and J by 6 bases, and 16 bases separated the two germline ends. Here the CDR3 DNA reads TGTGCCAGCAGTTTAGGGGGCGCAGATCCAGCTGAAGCTTTCTTT. Protein: CASSLGGADPAEAFF.

The CDR3 DNA reads TGTGCCAGCAGTCGACAGGGGGGACGTGGCTACACCTTC. Its protein product is CASSRQGGRGYTF. The genes are TRBV6-5 and TRBJ1-2; 9 bases fit TRBD1. The CDR3 runs to 13 residues. V lost 5 bases to trimming and J lost 7 bases; unmatched junction nucleotides: 5. Per the germline V gene, CDR1 is MNHEY and CDR2 is SVGAGI.

The CDR3 here is CASSWRLAGTETQYF. The CDR3 nucleotides read TGTGCCAGCAGCTGGAGACTAGCGGGCACAGAGACCCAGTACTTC. The chain has TRBV11-2 and TRBJ2-5, with 10 bases matching TRBD2. V was clipped by 4 bases and J by 4 bases; unmatched bases: 6. The CDR3 is 15 amino acids. Germline CDR1 and CDR2: SGHAT and FQNNGV.

The chain is built from TRBV9 and TRBJ2-7; 11 bases map to TRBD2. The CDR3 runs 12 residues. The germline gives CDR1 SGDLS, CDR2 YYNGEE. The V and J ends lost 8 bases and 5 bases, in that order; junction bases with no gene match: 3. CDR3 region: CASSSGRHEQYF. The CDR3 DNA is TGTGCCAGTTCTAGCGGGAGGCACGAGCAGTACTTC.

The chain uses TRBV7-8 and TRBJ2-3; maybe TRBD1 (5 bases). Trimming shortened V by 1 base and J by 4 bases, and 15 bases separated the two germline ends. The CDR3 length is 16 residues. Germline lookup yields CDR1 SGHVS and CDR2 FQNEAQ. CDR3: CASSLGPTGLADTQYF. CDR3 coding DNA: TGTGCCAGCAGCTTAGGACCTACAGGTTTGGCAGATACGCAGTATTTT.

CDR3 sequence reads: CASSRQGANTGELFF. The CDR3 coding sequence is TGCGCCAGCAGCAGACAGGGGGCGAACACCGGGGAGCTGTTTTTT. The genes are TRBV5-1 and TRBJ2-2, with TRBD1 matching over 9 bases. V lost 4 bases and J lost 0; bases outside the gene matches: 1. The CDR3 is 15 amino acids. In germline, CDR1 is SGHRS, CDR2 YFSETQ.

This chain uses TRBV9 with TRBJ1-3; D is perhaps TRBD1 (6 bases). The CDR3 has 16 amino acids. With 0 bases removed from V and 0 bases from J, the gap between germline ends came to 10 bases. Per germline, CDR1 SGDLS and CDR2 YYNGEE. Written as DNA, the CDR3 is TGTGCCAGCAGCGTAGCTCAGGGGCTCTCTGGAAACACCATATATTTT. Translation gives CASSVAQGLSGNTIYF.

In this sample, this clone turned up a few times. The chain has TRBV5-5 and TRBJ1-1; no reliable D call. The CDR3 is 11 amino acids. The V end was cut by 4 bases, the J end by 2 bases, with 3 bases between. Germline V gene sequence: CDR1 SGHKS, CDR2 YYEKEE (reference sequence). The CDR3 DNA follows: TGTGCCAGCAGCCATAACACTGAAGCTTTCTTT. Amino acids: CASSHNTEAFF.

The chain has TRBV12-3 or TRBV12-4 and TRBJ1-1, with D tentatively TRBD1 (5 bases). This CDR3 is built from 13 residues. Trimming removed 4 bases at V and 1 base at J, with 7 bases between. CDR3 sequence (DNA): TGTGCCAGCAGTTACACAGGGAACACTGAAGCTTTCTTT. It codes for CASSYTGNTEAFF.

J is TRBJ1-2 and V is TRBV9; 11 bases fit TRBD1. V was pared by 5 bases and J by 4 bases, with 7 bases of the junction left unmatched. Germline lookup yields CDR1 SGDLS and CDR2 YYNGEE. The length of the CDR3 is 15 residues. The CDR3 protein is CASRGQGARSYGYTF. The CDR3 bases are TGTGCCAGCAGAGGACAGGGGGCGCGTAGCTATGGCTACACCTTC.

This clone was counted between two and nine times. As DNA, the CDR3 is TGTGCCAGCAGCAATGGTAGGTCGAGGAGCGGGCCCCCTAGGACCGGGGAGCTGTTTTTT. Translation: CASSNGRSRSGPPRTGELFF. The rearrangement joins TRBV21-1 to TRBJ2-2; TRBD2, the D gene given by the table, was not confirmed from the DNA. TRBV21-1 counts as a pseudogene. The CDR3 runs 20 residues.

The chain uses TRBV12-3 or TRBV12-4 and TRBJ2-3, with D unresolved. This CDR3 has 13 amino acids. Trimming took off 6 bases at V and 6 bases at J, with 13 bases between the two ends. CDR3 in amino acids: CASSPGFGDTQYF. As DNA, the CDR3 is TGTGCCAGCAGCCCTGGTTTCGGGGATACGCAGTATTTT.